The subject of this entry is one TCR beta chain. The specificity of this receptor is unknown. The sample holds no much larger clone one base away, and base qualities are not on file. The data originate from a study of control samples from healthy donors and cancer patients (dated by TCRdb to the early 2020s). Trimming takes 4 bases off V and 7 bases off J; junction bases not matched to a gene: 29. Spanning cysteine to phenylalanine, the CDR3 consists of 21 amino acids. Solely the CDR3 DNA is kept, with 63 bases framed from the first base. The CDR1 and CDR2 encoded by the germline V gene are LGHNT and FRNRAP. Libraries came from the immunoSEQ multiplex PCR assay. In its TCRdb copy, this immuneACCESS table keeps in-frame sequences only and misses some clones. Where compared with another copy, unresolved V genes explain less than half of these, and the others have no known cause. This sample gives about 120,000 clones in total; 80% to 90% of them show up just once. The ten largest make up about an eighth of the sample.

The source of this sequence is a young man in good health. The V and J genes are TRBV12-5 and TRBJ2-3; 7 of the junction bases match TRBD1. What was sequenced was blood. The nucleotide sequence reads as follows: TGTGCTAGTGGTTCCGGTCCGGGACAGCGTTTGTACCTTAGCTGGGGACATACGCAGTATTTT. This gives the protein CASGSGPGQRLYLSWGHTQYF.